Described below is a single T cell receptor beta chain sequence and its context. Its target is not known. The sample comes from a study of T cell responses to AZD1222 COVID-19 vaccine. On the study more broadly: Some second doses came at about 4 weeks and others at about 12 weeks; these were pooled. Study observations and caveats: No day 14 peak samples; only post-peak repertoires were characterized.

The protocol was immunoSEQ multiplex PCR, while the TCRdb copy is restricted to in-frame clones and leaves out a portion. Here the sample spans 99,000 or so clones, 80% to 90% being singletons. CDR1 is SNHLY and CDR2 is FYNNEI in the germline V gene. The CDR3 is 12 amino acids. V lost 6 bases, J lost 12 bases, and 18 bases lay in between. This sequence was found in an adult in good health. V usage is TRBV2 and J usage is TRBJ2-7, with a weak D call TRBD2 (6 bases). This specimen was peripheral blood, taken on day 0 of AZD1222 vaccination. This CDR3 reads CASRVGGPQLYF. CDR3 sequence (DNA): TGTGCCAGCAGGGTCGGGGGACCTCAGCTGTACTTC.